This TCR beta chain was obtained from a study of blood T cell repertoires in COVID-19. Turning to the study itself: Samples taken during acute and convalescent COVID-19 were collected in the United States, Italy and Spain. The analysed material was cDNA or gDNA that came from T cells, B-cell-depleted T cells, or PBMCs.

Trimming left V 7 bases short and J 1 base short, with 8 bases between. This CDR3 has 12 amino acids. From germline, CDR1 is SGHRS and CDR2 YFSETQ. Original data processing: How many nucleated cells were present was estimated from reference gene primer amplification. Method: immunoSEQ multiplex PCR; TCRdb's copy keeps in-frame clones and lacks some. That table furnishes V, J and clone size, whereas the DNA furnished D and trimming. The sample carries under 250,000 clones, around 90% recorded once. The chain combines TRBV5-1 with TRBJ2-5, with D hard to call. The sample consisted of peripheral blood. This TCR derives from a man aged 30 to 45 with acute or convalescent COVID-19. CDR3 bases: TGCGCCAGCTCCGGTCGCCAAGAGACCCAGTACTTC. It codes for CASSGRQETQYF.